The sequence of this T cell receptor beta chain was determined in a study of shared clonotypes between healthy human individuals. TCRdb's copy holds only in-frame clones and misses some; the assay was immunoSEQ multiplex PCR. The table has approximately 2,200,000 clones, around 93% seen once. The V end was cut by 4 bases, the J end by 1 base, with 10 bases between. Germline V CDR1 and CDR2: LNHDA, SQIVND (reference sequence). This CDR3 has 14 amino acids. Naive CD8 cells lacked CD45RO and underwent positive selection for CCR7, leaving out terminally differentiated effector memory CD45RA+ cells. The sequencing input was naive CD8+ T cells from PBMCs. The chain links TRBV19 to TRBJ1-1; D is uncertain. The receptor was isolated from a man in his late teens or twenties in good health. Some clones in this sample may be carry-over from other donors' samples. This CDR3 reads CASSTRPPNTEAFF. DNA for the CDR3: TGTGCCAGTAGTACCCGTCCACCGAACACTGAAGCTTTCTTT.